A selection of T cell receptor beta chains follows, all from one sample in a study of cytomegalovirus exposure and HLA in healthy donors. The data were produced by immunoSEQ multiplex PCR, yet TCRdb's version contains in-frame clones alone and is incomplete. Of 150,000 to 200,000 clones in the sample, about 80% were seen once. The specimen was PBMCs. These receptors all come from a man aged 25 to 40 in good health and CMV-seropositive. CDR3s include the opening cysteine and the closing phenylalanine or tryptophan. D genes are given only for firm matches. Only part of the rows carry a size: once, few, many, or a class if the clone is expanded.

d_gene | j_gene | abundance | v_gene | CDR3aa | CDR3nt
TRBD2 | TRBJ2-3 | . | TRBV5-4 | CASSQLAGGLGDTQYF | TGTGCCAGCAGCCAGTTAGCGGGGGGGCTGGGAGATACGCAGTATTTT
TRBD1 | TRBJ1-5 | . | TRBV28 | CASSLLQGANQPQHF | TGTGCCAGCAGTTTACTACAGGGGGCAAATCAGCCCCAGCATTTT
. | TRBJ2-7 | . | TRBV7-9 | CSSSLARDEQYF | TGTTCCAGCAGCTTAGCCAGGGACGAGCAGTACTTC
TRBD2 | TRBJ2-5 | . | TRBV27 | CASSEERGQETQYF | TGTGCCAGCAGTGAGGAGCGGGGCCAAGAGACCCAGTACTTC
TRBD1 | TRBJ1-2 | . | TRBV6-5 | CASRSPRTGGFDYTF | TGTGCCAGCAGATCCCCAAGGACAGGGGGCTTTGACTACACCTTC
. | TRBJ2-5 | . | TRBV9 | CASSANRDETQYF | TGTGCCAGCAGCGCAAACAGGGACGAGACCCAGTACTTC
. | TRBJ2-1 | . | TRBV9 | CASSARTAHNEQFF | TGTGCCAGCAGCGCCCGGACAGCACACAATGAGCAGTTCTTC
. | TRBJ1-1 | . | TRBV6-1 | CASRETVTEAFF | TGTGCCAGCAGAGAGACAGTAACTGAAGCTTTCTTT
TRBD1 | TRBJ1-1 | once | TRBV28 | CASSPTGGGTEAFF | TGTGCCAGCAGTCCCACAGGGGGCGGCACTGAAGCTTTCTTT
. | TRBJ1-2 | . | TRBV2 | CASSTLGGLQSGYTF | TGTGCCAGCAGTACCCTCGGGGGGCTACAATCTGGCTACACCTTC
TRBD1 | TRBJ2-6 | many | TRBV5-4 | CASSLGTGLRTGANVLTF | TGTGCCAGCAGCCTGGGGACAGGGTTAAGAACTGGGGCCAACGTCCTGACTTTC
TRBD1 | TRBJ1-2 | . | TRBV5-5 | CASSLGQGFGYTF | TGTGCCAGCAGCTTAGGACAGGGCTTTGGCTACACCTTC
TRBD1 | TRBJ1-3 | once | TRBV7-6 | CASSPGTGTGNTIYF | TGTGCCAGCAGCCCTGGGACAGGGACTGGAAACACCATATATTTT
TRBD1 | TRBJ2-5 | . | TRBV7-7 | CASRTGTGGEETQYF | TGTGCCAGCAGGACCGGGACAGGGGGCGAGGAGACCCAGTACTTC
TRBD2 | TRBJ2-5 | . | TRBV9 | CASSVRGGPVTQYF | TGTGCCAGCAGCGTTCGGGGGGGTCCGGTGACCCAGTACTTC
. | TRBJ1-1 | . | TRBV10-1 | CASSPGHTEAFF | TGCGCCAGTAGTCCTGGGCACACTGAAGCTTTCTTT
TRBD2 | TRBJ2-2 | . | TRBV27 | CASSEWEVAGNTGELFF | TGTGCCAGCTCCGAATGGGAGGTAGCGGGGAACACCGGGGAGCTGTTTTTT
. | TRBJ1-1 | . | TRBV6-1 | CASSEDSGGENTEAFF | TGTGCCAGCAGTGAAGATTCGGGGGGGGAAAACACTGAAGCTTTCTTT